This T cell receptor beta chain derives from a study of PD-1 blockade in classical Hodgkin lymphoma. Generated by immunoSEQ multiplex PCR, the TCRdb table keeps only in-frame clones and is missing some. Of more than 15,000 clones detected, approximately 68% appear once; the ten largest clones hold 8.3%. After removal of 3 bases from V and 6 bases from J, the junction contained 5 bases not matched to a gene. This CDR3 has 13 amino acids. Germline V gives CDR1 SGHRS, CDR2 YFSETQ. All trial patients relapsed after autologous stem cell transplantation. The source is a human donor with classical Hodgkin lymphoma. This sequence joins TRBV5-1 and TRBJ1-2; 7 nucleotides match TRBD1. The sample in question was peripheral blood mononuclear cells (PBMCs), obtained before the second cycle of nivolumab. This chain's CDR3 is CASSWGQNHGYTF. The DNA for the CDR3 is TGCGCCAGCAGCTGGGGACAGAACCATGGCTACACCTTC.